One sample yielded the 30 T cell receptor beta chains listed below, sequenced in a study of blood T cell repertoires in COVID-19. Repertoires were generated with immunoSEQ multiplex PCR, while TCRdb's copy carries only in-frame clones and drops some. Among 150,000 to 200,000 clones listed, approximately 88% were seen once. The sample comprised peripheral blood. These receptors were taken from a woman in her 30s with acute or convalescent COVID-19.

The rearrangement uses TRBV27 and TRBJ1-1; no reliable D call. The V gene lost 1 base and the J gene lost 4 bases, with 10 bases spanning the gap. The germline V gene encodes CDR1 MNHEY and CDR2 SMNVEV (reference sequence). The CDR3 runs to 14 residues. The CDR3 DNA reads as TGTGCCAGCAGTTTATTCGGCCGGGGCACTGAAGCTTTCTTT. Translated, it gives CASSLFGRGTEAFF.

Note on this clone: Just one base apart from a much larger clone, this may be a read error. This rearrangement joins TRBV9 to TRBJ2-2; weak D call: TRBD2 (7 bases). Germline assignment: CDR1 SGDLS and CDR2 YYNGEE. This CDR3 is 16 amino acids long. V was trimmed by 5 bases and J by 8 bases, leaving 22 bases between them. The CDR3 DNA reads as TGTGCCAGCAGTGCCCCGGGGGGCGGGGACTCTGGGGAGCTGTTTTTT. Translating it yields CASSAPGGGDSGELFF.

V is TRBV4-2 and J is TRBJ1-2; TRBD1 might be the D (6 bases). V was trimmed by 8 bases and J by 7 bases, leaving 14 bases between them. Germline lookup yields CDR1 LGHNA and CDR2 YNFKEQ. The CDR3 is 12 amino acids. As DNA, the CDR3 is TGTGCCAGCCGGACAGTATCTTCTGGCTACACCTTC. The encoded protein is CASRTVSSGYTF.

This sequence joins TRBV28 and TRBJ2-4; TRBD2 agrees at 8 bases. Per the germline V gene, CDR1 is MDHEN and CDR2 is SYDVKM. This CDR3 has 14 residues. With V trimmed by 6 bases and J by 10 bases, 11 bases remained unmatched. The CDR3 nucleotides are TGTGCCAGCAGACCACTGGGACTAGATGATATTCAGTACTTC. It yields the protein CASRPLGLDDIQYF.

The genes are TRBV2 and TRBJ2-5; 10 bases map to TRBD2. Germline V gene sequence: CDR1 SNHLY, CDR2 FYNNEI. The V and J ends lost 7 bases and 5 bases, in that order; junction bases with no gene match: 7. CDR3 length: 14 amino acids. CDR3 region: CASTLEREGETQYF. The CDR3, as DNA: TGTGCCAGCACCCTGGAGCGGGAGGGGGAGACCCAGTACTTC.

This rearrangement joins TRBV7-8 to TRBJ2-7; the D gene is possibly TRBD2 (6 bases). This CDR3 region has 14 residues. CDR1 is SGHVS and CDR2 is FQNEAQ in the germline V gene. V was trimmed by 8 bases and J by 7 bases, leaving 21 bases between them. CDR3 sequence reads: CASAWGRSGWEQYF. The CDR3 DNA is TGTGCCAGCGCATGGGGGAGGTCCGGTTGGGAGCAGTACTTC.

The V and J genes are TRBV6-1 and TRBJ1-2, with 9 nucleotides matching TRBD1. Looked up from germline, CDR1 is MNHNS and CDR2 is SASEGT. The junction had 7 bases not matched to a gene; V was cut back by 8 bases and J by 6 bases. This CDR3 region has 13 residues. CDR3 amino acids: CASRGQGRNGYTF. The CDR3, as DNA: TGTGCCAGCCGGGGACAGGGCCGAAATGGCTACACCTTC.

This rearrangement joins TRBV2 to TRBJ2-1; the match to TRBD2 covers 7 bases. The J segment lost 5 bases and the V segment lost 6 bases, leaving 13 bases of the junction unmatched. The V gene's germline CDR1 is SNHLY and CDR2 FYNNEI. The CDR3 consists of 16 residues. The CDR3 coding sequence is TGTGCCAGCAGCGGATCGAGACTAGCCAAGAACAATGAGCAGTTCTTC. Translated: CASSGSRLAKNNEQFF.

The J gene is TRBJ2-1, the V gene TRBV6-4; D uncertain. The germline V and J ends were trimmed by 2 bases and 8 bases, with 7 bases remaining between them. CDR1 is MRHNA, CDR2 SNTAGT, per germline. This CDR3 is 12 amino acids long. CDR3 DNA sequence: TGTGCCAGCAGTGACCCAAATGATGAGCAGTTCTTC. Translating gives CASSDPNDEQFF.

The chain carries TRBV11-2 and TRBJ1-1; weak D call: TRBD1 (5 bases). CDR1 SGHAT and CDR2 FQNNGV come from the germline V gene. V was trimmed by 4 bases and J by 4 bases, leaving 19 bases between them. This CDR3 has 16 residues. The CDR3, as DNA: TGTGCCAGCAGCTCCCTAACCGGGACTCCCGGCACTGAAGCTTTCTTT. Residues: CASSSLTGTPGTEAFF.

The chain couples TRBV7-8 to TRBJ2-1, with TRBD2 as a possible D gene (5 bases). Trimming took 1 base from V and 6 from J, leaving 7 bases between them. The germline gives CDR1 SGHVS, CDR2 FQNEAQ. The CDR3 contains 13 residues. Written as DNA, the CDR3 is TGTGCCAGCAGCTTAGGGACTGTCAATGAGCAGTTCTTC. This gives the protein CASSLGTVNEQFF.

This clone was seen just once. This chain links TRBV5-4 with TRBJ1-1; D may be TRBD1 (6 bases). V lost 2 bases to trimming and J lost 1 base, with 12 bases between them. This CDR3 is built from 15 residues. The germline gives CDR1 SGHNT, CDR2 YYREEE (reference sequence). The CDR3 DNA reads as TGTGCCAGCAGCTTTCGAGGGGGGGAGAACACTGAAGCTTTCTTT. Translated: CASSFRGGENTEAFF. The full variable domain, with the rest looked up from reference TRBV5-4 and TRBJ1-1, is ETGVTQSPTHLIKTRGQQVTLRCSSQSGHNTVSWYQQALGQGPQFIFQYYREEENGRGNFPPRFSGLQFPNYSSELNVNALELDDSALYLCASSFRGGENTEAFFGQGTRLTVV.

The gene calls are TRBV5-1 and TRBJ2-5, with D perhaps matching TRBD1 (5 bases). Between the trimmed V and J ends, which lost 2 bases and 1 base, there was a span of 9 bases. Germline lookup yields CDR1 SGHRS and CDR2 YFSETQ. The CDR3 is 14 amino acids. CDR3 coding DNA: TGCGCCAGCAGCTTAGGGGCAGGCCAAGAGACCCAGTACTTC. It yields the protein CASSLGAGQETQYF.

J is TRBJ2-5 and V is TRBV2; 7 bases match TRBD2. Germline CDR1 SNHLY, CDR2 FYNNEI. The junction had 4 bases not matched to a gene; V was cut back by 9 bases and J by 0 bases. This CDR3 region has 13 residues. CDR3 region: CASGGEYQETQYF. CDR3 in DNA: TGTGCCAGTGGGGGGGAGTACCAAGAGACCCAGTACTTC.

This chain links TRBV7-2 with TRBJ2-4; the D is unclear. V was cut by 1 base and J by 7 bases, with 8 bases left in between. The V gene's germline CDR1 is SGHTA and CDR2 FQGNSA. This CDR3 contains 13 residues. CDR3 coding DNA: TGTGCCAGCAGCTTAGTTGGCTGGAACATTCAGTACTTC. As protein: CASSLVGWNIQYF.

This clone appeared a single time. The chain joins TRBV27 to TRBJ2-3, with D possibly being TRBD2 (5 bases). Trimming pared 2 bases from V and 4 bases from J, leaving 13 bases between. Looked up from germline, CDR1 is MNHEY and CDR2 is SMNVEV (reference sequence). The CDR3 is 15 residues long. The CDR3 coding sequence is TGTGCCAGCAGTTTAAGGTCGGGATTGGCAGATACGCAGTATTTT. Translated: CASSLRSGLADTQYF.

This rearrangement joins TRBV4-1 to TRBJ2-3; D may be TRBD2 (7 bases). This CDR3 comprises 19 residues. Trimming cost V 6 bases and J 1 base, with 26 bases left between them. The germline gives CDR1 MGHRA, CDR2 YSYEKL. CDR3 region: CASSLVGGQIIPRTDTQYF. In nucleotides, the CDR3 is TGCGCCAGCAGTCTTGTCGGGGGGCAGATAATACCCCGCACAGATACGCAGTATTTT.

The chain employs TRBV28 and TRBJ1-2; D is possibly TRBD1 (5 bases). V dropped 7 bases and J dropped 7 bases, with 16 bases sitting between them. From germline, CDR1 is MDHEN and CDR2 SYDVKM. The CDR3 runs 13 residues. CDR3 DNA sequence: TGTGCCAGCACAGCAGGGAAACCACTTGGCTACACCTTC. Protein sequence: CASTAGKPLGYTF.

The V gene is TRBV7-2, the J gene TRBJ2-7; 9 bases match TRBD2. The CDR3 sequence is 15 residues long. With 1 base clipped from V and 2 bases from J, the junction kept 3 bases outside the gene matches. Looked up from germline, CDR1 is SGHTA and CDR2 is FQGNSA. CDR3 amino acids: CASSLVGLAPYEQYF. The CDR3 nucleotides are TGTGCCAGCAGCTTAGTGGGACTAGCTCCCTACGAGCAGTACTTC.

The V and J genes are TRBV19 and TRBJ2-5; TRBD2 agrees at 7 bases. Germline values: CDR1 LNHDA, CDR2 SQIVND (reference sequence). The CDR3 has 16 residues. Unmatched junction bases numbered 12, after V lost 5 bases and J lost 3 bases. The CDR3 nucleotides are TGTGCCAGTAGTCTCAAAGCGGGGCCCAGGAAAGAGACCCAGTACTTC. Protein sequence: CASSLKAGPRKETQYF.

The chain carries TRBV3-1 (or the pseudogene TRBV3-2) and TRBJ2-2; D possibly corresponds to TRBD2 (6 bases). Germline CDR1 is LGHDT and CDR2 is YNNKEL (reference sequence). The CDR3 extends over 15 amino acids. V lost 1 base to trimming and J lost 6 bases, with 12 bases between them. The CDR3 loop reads CASSQGQLASGELFF. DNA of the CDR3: TGTGCCAGCAGCCAAGGCCAACTAGCCTCCGGGGAGCTGTTTTTT.

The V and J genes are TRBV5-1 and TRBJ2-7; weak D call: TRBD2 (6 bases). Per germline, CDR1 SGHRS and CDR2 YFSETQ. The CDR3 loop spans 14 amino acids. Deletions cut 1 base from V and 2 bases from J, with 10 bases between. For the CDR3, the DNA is TGCGCCAGCAGCTTGCAGGGACTCACCTACGAGCAGTACTTC. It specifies CASSLQGLTYEQYF.

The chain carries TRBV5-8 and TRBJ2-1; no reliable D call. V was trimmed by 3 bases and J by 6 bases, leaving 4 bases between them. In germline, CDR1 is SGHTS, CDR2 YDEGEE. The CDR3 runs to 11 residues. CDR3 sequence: CASSWSNEQFF. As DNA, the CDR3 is TGTGCCAGCAGCTGGAGCAATGAGCAGTTCTTC.

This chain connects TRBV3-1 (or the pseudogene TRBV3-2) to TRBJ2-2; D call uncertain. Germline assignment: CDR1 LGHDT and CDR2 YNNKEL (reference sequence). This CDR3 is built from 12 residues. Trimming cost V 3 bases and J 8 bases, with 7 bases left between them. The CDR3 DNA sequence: TGTGCCAGCAGCCAGGCCGAAGGGGAGCTGTTTTTT. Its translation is CASSQAEGELFF.

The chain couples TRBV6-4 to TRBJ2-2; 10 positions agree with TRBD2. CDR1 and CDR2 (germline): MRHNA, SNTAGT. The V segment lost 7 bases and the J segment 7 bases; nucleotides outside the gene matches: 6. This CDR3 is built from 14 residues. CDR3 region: CASNSGRADGELFF. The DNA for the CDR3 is TGTGCCAGCAACAGCGGGAGGGCCGACGGGGAGCTGTTTTTT.

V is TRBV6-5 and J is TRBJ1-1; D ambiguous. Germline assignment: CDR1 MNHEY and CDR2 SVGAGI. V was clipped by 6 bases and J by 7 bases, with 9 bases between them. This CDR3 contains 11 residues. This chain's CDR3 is CASSIRGEAFF. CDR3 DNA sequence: TGTGCCAGCAGCATACGGGGTGAAGCTTTCTTT.

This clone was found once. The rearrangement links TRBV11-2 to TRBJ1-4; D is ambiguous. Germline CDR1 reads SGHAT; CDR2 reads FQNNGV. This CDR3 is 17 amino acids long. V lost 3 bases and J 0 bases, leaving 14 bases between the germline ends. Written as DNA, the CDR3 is TGTGCCAGCAGCTTTTCCGGGTCCTGGGCAACTAATGAAAAACTGTTTTTT. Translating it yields CASSFSGSWATNEKLFF.

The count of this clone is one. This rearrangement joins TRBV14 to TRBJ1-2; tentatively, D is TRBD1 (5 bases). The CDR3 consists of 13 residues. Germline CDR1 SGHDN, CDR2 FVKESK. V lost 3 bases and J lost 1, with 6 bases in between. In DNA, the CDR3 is TGTGCCAGCAGCCAGGGACTTAACTATGGCTACACCTTC. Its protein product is CASSQGLNYGYTF. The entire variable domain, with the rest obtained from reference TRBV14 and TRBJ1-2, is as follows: EAGVTQFPSHSVIEKGQTVTLRCDPISGHDNLYWYRRVMGKEIKFLLHFVKESKQDESGMPNNRFLAERTGGTYSTLKVQPAELEDSGVYFCASSQGLNYGYTFGSGTRLTVV.

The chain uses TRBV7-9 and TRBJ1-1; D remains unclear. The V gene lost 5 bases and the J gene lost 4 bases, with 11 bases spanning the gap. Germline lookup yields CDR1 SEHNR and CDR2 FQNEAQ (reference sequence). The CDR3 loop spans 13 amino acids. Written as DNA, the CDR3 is TGTGCCAGCAGCCTCGAGGCGGCCACTGAAGCTTTCTTT. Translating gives CASSLEAATEAFF.

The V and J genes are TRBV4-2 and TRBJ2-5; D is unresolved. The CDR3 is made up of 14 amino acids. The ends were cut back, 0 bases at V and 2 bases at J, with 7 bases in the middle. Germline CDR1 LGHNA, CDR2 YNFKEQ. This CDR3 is CASSQEAGQETQYF. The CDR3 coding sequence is TGTGCCAGCAGCCAAGAGGCCGGGCAAGAGACCCAGTACTTC.